A single TCR beta chain is shown here with its context. The sample belongs to a study of T cells after somatic rescue of genetic block. Libraries were prepared by immunoSEQ multiplex PCR; TCRdb keeps only in-frame clonotypes and omits some of them. The top ten clones hold around 3% of a sample with tens of thousands of clones, under 95% of them seen once. With V trimmed by 4 bases and J by 4 bases, 7 bases remained unmatched. The CDR3 extends over 14 amino acids. In germline, CDR1 is SEHNR, CDR2 FQNEAQ (reference sequence). The sequenced material came from peripheral blood mononuclear cells (PBMCs). The source is a man aged 35 to 55. The chain has TRBV7-9 and TRBJ2-7; 7 bases are shared with TRBD1. This CDR3 is CASSSVTGDYEQYF. CDR3 nucleotides: TGTGCCAGCAGCTCGGTCACAGGGGATTACGAGCAGTACTTC.